The clone carrying this T cell receptor (beta chain) was seen at least ten times. The antigen is unknown. The source of the sample is a study of T cells in Graves' hyperthyroidism and ophthalmopathy. General study findings and limits: Most thyroid clonotypes expanded above 0.001 were also detected in blood.

TCR beta CDR3 sequences were amplified from RNA transcripts. Researchers ran a first-round RT-PCR on the TCR CDR3 using the HTBI primer set. TCRdb re-called the multiplex PCR reads through MiXCR, storing one row per CDR3 protein. The repertoire holds hundreds of thousands of distinct CDR3 sequences, with about a sixth as singletons. V was clipped by 8 bases and J by 3 bases, with 20 bases between them. The germline V gene encodes CDR1 SNHLY and CDR2 FYNNEI. The CDR3 is 16 amino acids. The V and J genes are TRBV2 and TRBJ1-5; D unclear. Sequenced sample: blood. This TCR was recovered from a woman aged 18 to 35 with Graves' ophthalmopathy. In nucleotides, the CDR3 is TGTGCCAGCGATTATGGGCAGTTAGTGTCCAATCAGCCCCAGCATTTT. Translating it yields CASDYGQLVSNQPQHF.